This T cell receptor beta chain was sequenced in a study of cytomegalovirus exposure and HLA in healthy donors. This clone was counted between two and nine times. Antigen specificity is unknown. At the DNA level, this CDR3 is encoded by other sequences in the same sample as well. Trimming shortened V by 5 bases and J by 6 bases, and 5 bases separated the two germline ends. The CDR3 loop spans 12 amino acids. The V gene's germline CDR1 is MNHEY and CDR2 SMNVEV (reference sequence). General observations from the study: Most TCR sequences were rare, but some public TCRs occurred in many donors.

The PCR employed 60 Vbeta primers together with 13 Jbeta primers. TCRdb's copy holds only in-frame clones and misses some; the assay was immunoSEQ multiplex PCR. The table shows 65,000 to 80,000 clones, with 74% occurring only once. Specimen: PBMCs. The TCR was taken from a man in his forties in good health and CMV-seropositive. The gene calls are TRBV27 and TRBJ1-6, with D uncertain. The CDR3 reads CASSQINSPLHF. The CDR3 DNA reads TGTGCCAGCAGTCAGATTAATTCACCCCTCCACTTT.